Below, 9 T cell receptor beta chains from the same sample are listed, as sequenced in a study of cytomegalovirus exposure and HLA in healthy donors. A multiplex PCR was run with 60 Vbeta primers and 13 Jbeta primers. Profiled with immunoSEQ multiplex PCR; TCRdb holds only in-frame clones, not every one. The sample includes 180,000 or so clones, 70% to 80% seen only once; the top ten take more than 3.5%. The sequenced sample consisted of PBMCs. These receptors originate from a woman aged 55-69 years in good health and CMV-seropositive.

CDR3 protein: CAWSPSGGTQYF. CDR3 nucleotides: TGTGCCTGGAGTCCGAGTGGAGGGACCCAGTACTTC. The chain is built from TRBV30 and TRBJ2-5, with D tentatively TRBD2 (5 bases). Germline lookup yields CDR1 GTSNPN and CDR2 SVGIG (reference sequence). The CDR3 covers 12 residues. The germline V and J ends were trimmed by 2 bases and 7 bases, with 11 bases remaining between them.

V and J are TRBV2 and TRBJ2-6; 8 positions agree with TRBD1. The CDR3 has 15 residues. V was clipped by 10 bases and J by 0 bases; unmatched bases: 5. Germline V gene data show CDR1 as SNHLY and CDR2 as FYNNEI. CDR3 nucleotides: TGTGCCACCGGACAGGGTTACTCTGGGGCCAACGTCCTGACTTTC. This sequence encodes CATGQGYSGANVLTF.

The J gene is TRBJ2-3, the V gene TRBV5-4; 9 bases match TRBD2. CDR1 and CDR2 from the germline V gene are SGHNT and YYREEE (reference sequence). The CDR3 spans 14 residues. J gave up 2 bases and V 8 bases, and 6 bases lay outside the gene matches. CDR3 sequence: CASKAGGITDTQYF. In nucleotides, the CDR3 is TGTGCCAGTAAAGCGGGGGGTATCACAGATACGCAGTATTTT.

CDR3 sequence reads: CAWSVRGIGELFF. The CDR3 DNA reads TGTGCCTGGAGTGTACGGGGGATCGGGGAGCTGTTTTTT. The gene calls are TRBV30 and TRBJ2-2; D possibly corresponds to TRBD2 (6 bases). The length of the CDR3 is 13 residues. The germline gives CDR1 GTSNPN, CDR2 SVGIG (reference sequence). Trimming shortened V by 0 bases and J by 7 bases, and 9 bases separated the two germline ends.

V gene TRBV7-2 combines with J gene TRBJ2-1; 9 positions agree with TRBD2. The CDR3 spans 14 residues. With V trimmed by 8 bases and J by 0 bases, 2 bases remained unmatched. Germline V gene data show CDR1 as SGHTA and CDR2 as FQGNSA. The CDR3 sequence: CASQRGDSYNEQFF. For the CDR3, the DNA is TGTGCCAGCCAGCGGGGGGACTCCTACAATGAGCAGTTCTTC.

The V and J genes are TRBV9 and TRBJ1-1; 7 positions agree with TRBD1. The CDR3 totals 13 residues. CDR1 SGDLS and CDR2 YYNGEE come from the germline V gene. The J segment lost 4 bases and the V segment lost 2 bases, leaving 2 bases of the junction unmatched. CDR3 sequence reads: CASSVGQITEAFF. The CDR3 DNA reads as TGTGCCAGCAGCGTGGGACAGATCACTGAAGCTTTCTTT.

The chain links TRBV5-1 to TRBJ2-5; 9 positions agree with TRBD1. This CDR3 region has 15 residues. Germline V lookup: CDR1 SGHRS, CDR2 YFSETQ. J was trimmed by 3 bases and V by 3 bases; bases with no gene match: 6. CDR3 amino acids: CASSYFGTGKETQYF. The DNA of the CDR3 is TGCGCCAGCAGCTACTTTGGGACAGGGAAAGAGACCCAGTACTTC. Full variable domain (missing parts from reference TRBV5-1 and TRBJ2-5): KAGVTQTPRYLIKTRGQQVTLSCSPISGHRSVSWYQQTPGQGLQFLFEYFSETQRNKGNFPGRFSGRQFSNSRSEMNVSTLELGDSALYLCASSYFGTGKETQYFGPGTRLLVL.

The chain carries TRBV4-3 and TRBJ2-3; D call uncertain. The CDR3 loop spans 16 amino acids. Germline CDR1 and CDR2: LGHNA and YSLEER. V lost 1 base and J 2 bases, leaving 13 bases between the germline ends. CDR3 residues: CASSQGARIFTDTQYF. DNA of the CDR3: TGCGCCAGCAGCCAAGGCGCGCGAATCTTCACAGATACGCAGTATTTT.

The chain joins TRBV18 to TRBJ2-2; 9 nucleotides agree with TRBD2. The CDR3 runs to 17 residues. Looked up from germline, CDR1 is KGHSH and CDR2 is LQKENI. After removal of 0 bases from V and 4 bases from J, the junction contained 6 bases not matched to a gene. The DNA of the CDR3 is TGTGCCAGCTCACCACCTGGAGCGGGAGGTTCCACCGGGGAGCTGTTTTTT. Protein product: CASSPPGAGGSTGELFF.